This T cell receptor (beta chain) emerged from a study of blood T cells in healthy people across ages. This clonotype was counted once. The use of a sample-barcoded 5' primer and a J-beta primer mix characterized a second PCR of about 6 to 11 cycles. TCRdb processed the 5' RACE reads anew with MiXCR; each CDR3 protein has one entry. The table lists 1,500,000 or so distinct CDR3 sequences, roughly 59% of them singletons. The receptor was isolated from a man younger than 35 in good health. Specimen: blood.

For the CDR3, the DNA is TGTGCCAGCTCACCAAGCCCCTCTAGCACAGATACGCAGTATTTT. Protein sequence: CASSPSPSSTDTQYF. The chain uses TRBV18 and TRBJ2-3; D is unresolved. The V gene lost 2 bases and the J gene lost 0 bases, with 9 bases spanning the gap. Germline CDR1 reads KGHSH; CDR2 reads LQKENI. The CDR3 covers 15 residues.